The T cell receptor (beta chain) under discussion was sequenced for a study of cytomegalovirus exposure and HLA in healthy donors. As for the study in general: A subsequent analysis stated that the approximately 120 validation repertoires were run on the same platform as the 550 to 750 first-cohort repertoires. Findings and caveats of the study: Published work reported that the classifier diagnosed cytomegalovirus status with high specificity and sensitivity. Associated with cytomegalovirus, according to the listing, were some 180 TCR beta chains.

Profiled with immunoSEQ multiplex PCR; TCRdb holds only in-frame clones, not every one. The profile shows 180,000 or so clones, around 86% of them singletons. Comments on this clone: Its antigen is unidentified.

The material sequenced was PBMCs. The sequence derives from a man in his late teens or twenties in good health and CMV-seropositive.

CDR3 in amino acids: CASSDGTMGEGAGELFF. The CDR3 DNA reads TGTGCCAGCAGCGACGGGACTATGGGGGAGGGCGCCGGGGAGCTGTTTTTT. The chain carries TRBV9 and TRBJ2-2, with 7 bases lining up with TRBD2. This CDR3 region has 17 residues. With 3 bases clipped from V and 6 bases from J, the junction kept 14 bases outside the gene matches. The germline V gene encodes CDR1 SGDLS and CDR2 YYNGEE.